The 3 T cell receptor beta chains presented below share a single source sample, sequenced in a study of blood T cell repertoires in COVID-19 (TCRdb year 2020). Library preparation employed the immunoSEQ multiplex PCR assay. TCRdb limited this immuneACCESS table to in-frame rearrangements with V and J called. A share of clones is missing; checked studies link under half to unresolved V genes, and the rest is unexplained. In all, the sample holds about 190,000 clones, and about 86% of those were seen once. The ten most abundant clones make up about 0.95% of the sample. Sequenced: peripheral blood. The receptor set was obtained from a woman under 30 who had recovered from COVID-19.

The chain combines TRBV5-8 with TRBJ1-1, with D perhaps TRBD1 (5 bases). The germline V gene has CDR1 SGHTS and CDR2 YDEGEE. This CDR3 comprises 16 residues. The V gene lost 3 bases and the J gene lost 2 bases, with 17 bases spanning the gap. The CDR3 DNA is TGTGCCAGCAGCTGGGGCACAGCACTCGGAAACACTGAAGCTTTCTTT. Its translation: CASSWGTALGNTEAFF.

V gene TRBV2 combines with J gene TRBJ1-1; D might be TRBD1 (5 bases). Trimming removed 0 bases at V and 7 bases at J, with 9 bases between. The germline CDR1 and CDR2 sequences are SNHLY and FYNNEI. The CDR3 runs to 13 residues. The CDR3 loop reads CASSEARGSEAFF. CDR3 in DNA: TGTGCCAGCAGTGAAGCACGGGGGAGTGAAGCTTTCTTT.

The chain is built from TRBV7-9 and TRBJ1-2, with 8 bases that match TRBD1. The CDR3 runs to 16 residues. Germline V gives CDR1 SEHNR, CDR2 FQNEAQ (reference sequence). J lost 8 bases, V lost 1 base, and 12 bases had no gene match. Written as DNA, the CDR3 is TGTGCCAGCAGCTTAGGGTCGGTCAGGGGGCCTGGGGGCTACACCTTC. It translates to CASSLGSVRGPGGYTF. Full variable domain (remainder filled in from reference TRBV7-9 and TRBJ1-2): DTGVSQNPRHKITKRGQNVTFRCDPISEHNRLYWYRQTLGQGPEFLTYFQNEAQLEKSRLLSDRFSAERPKGSFSTLEIQRTEQGDSAMYLCASSLGSVRGPGGYTFGSGTRLTVV.